This entry lists 2 T cell receptor beta chains sequenced from one sample in a study of T cells expressing NK-cell markers. TCRdb re-called the 5' RACE reads; every CDR3 protein appears as one record, without DNA. The specimen's table records some 410,000 distinct CDR3 sequences. What was sequenced was blood T cells: a sorted CD56 or NKG2C T cell subset, CD4+ or CD8+ T cells, or bulk PBMC T cells (not recorded which). Receptors originate from a woman between 18 and 70 years old in good health.

The chain uses TRBV28 and TRBJ1-1; checking the TCRdb D call of TRBD1 is not possible without DNA. Germline lookup yields CDR1 MDHEN and CDR2 SYDVKM. The CDR3 runs to 15 residues. CDR3 region: CASSPPDRVNTEAFF.

The chain recombines TRBV12-3 or TRBV12-4 with TRBJ1-2; no DNA is available, so the TRBD1 call from TCRdb remains unchecked. This CDR3 has 15 residues. The CDR3 reads CASRPGQGIWYGYTF.